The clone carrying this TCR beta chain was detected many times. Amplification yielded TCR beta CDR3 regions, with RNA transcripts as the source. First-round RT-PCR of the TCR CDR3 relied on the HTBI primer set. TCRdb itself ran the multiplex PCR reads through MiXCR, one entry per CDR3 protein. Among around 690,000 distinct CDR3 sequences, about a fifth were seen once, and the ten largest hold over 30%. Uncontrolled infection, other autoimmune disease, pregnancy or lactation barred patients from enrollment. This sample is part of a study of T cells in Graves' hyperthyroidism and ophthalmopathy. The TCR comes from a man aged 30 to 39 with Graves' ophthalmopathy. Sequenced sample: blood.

This CDR3 reads CASRETGMNTEAFF. The CDR3 DNA is TGTGCCAGTAGGGAGACAGGGATGAACACTGAAGCTTTCTTT. The rearrangement links TRBV19 to TRBJ1-1; 7 bases agree with TRBD1. The CDR3 contains 14 residues. Germline loops: CDR1 LNHDA, CDR2 SQIVND (reference sequence). With 6 bases clipped from V and 0 bases from J, the junction kept 4 bases outside the gene matches.